This T cell receptor beta chain was sequenced during a study of response to subunit inactivated influenza vaccine. Study-level results: A suggestion made by the authors is that each seasonal influenza vaccination recruits few new T cells.

TCRdb recomputed calls from the RT-PCR reads with MiXCR, one row per CDR3 protein. Among about 500,000 distinct CDR3 sequences listed, approximately 6.9% were seen once. As concerns this clonotype: Its specificity is unknown. A read error may account for a junction end that differs from germline.

Germline values: CDR1 LGHDT, CDR2 YNNKEL (reference sequence). This CDR3 has 19 amino acids. The sequence was obtained from a man between 50 and 69 years old who received an inactivated influenza vaccine. The source was PBMCs from blood, collected less than 30 months after vaccination. The chain couples TRBV3-1 to TRBJ2-2, with 9 bases aligning to TRBD2. Here the CDR3 reads CASCQDMRLAGPNTGELFF. The CDR3 bases are TGTGCCAGCTGCCAAGATATGCGGCTAGCGGGGCCGAACACCGGGGAGCTGTTTTTT.